This T cell receptor (beta chain) was sequenced in a study of beta chain features in type 1 diabetes. Study-level information: All of the samples together had over 90 million sorted cells examined. Whole-study findings and limits: In all four CD4+ subsets, TCRB CDR3 length was significantly, moderately reduced in type 1 diabetes.

This CDR3 region has 14 residues. V dropped 3 bases and J dropped 3 bases, with 10 bases sitting between them. The germline V gene encodes CDR1 SGHRS and CDR2 YFSETQ. A few counts support this clone. The target antigen is unknown. The whole isolated RNA underwent reverse transcription, so sequencing captured expressed TCRB transcripts. Some clones are missing from TCRdb's copy, which holds only in-frame ones; the method was immunoSEQ multiplex PCR. The sample carries fewer than 300,000 clones, approximately 11% recorded once. The sequenced sample was naive CD4+ T cells from blood. The chain has TRBV5-1 and TRBJ2-4; D possibly corresponds to TRBD2 (6 bases). The clonotype originates from a man under 40 with type 1 diabetes. The CDR3 bases are TGCGCCAGCAGCTCCGCGGGATTCAAAAACATTCAGTACTTC. Amino acids: CASSSAGFKNIQYF.